The T cell receptor (beta chain) described here comes from a study of cytomegalovirus exposure and HLA in healthy donors. V lost 5 bases and J 3 bases, leaving 5 bases between the germline ends. The CDR3 spans 12 residues. Germline V gene lookup returns CDR1 MNHEY and CDR2 SMNVEV (reference sequence). The PCR used 60 Vbeta and 13 Jbeta primers. Assay: immunoSEQ multiplex PCR; the TCRdb copy retains only in-frame clones and omits some. The data contain approximately 140,000 clones, roughly four fifths of them singletons. The chain links TRBV27 to TRBJ2-1; no reliable D call. The TCR was taken from a man younger than 30 in good health and CMV-seropositive. The sample taken for sequencing was PBMCs. For the CDR3, the DNA is TGTGCCAGCAGTAAGCACTACAATGAGCAGTTCTTC. Amino acid sequence: CASSKHYNEQFF.